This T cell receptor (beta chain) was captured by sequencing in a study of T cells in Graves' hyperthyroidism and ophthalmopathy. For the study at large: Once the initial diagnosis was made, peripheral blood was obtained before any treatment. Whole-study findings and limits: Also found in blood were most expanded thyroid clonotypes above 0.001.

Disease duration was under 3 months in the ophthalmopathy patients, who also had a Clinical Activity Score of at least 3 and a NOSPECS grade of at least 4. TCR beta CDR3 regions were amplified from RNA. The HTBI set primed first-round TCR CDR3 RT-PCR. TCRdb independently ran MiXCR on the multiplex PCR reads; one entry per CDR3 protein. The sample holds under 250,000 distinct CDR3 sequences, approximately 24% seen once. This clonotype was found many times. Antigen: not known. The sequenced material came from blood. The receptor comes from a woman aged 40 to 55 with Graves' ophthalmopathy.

The CDR3 loop is CASSRGQPNSPLHF. The DNA for the CDR3 is TGTGCCAGCAGCCGGGGACAGCCTAATTCACCCCTCCACTTT. The rearrangement joins TRBV6-2 or TRBV6-3 to TRBJ1-6; 7 bases map to TRBD1. The CDR3 consists of 14 residues. Losses at the gene ends were 6 bases for V and 6 bases for J; bases not matched to a gene: 5. Germline CDR1 MNHEY, CDR2 SVGEGT.